This T cell receptor (beta chain) was observed in a study of blood T cells in healthy people across ages. Broader study findings: The study found TCR beta diversity correlated strongly with naive T cell percentage. In older individuals, TCR beta diversity per million T cells was lower, falling roughly linearly with age. Estimates drawn from one million T cells were deemed to understate diversity.

J lost 0 bases, V lost 7 bases, and 6 bases had no gene match. This CDR3 region has 15 residues. Per the germline V gene, CDR1 is SGHTA and CDR2 is FQGNSA. Using a J-beta primer mix together with a sample-barcoded 5' primer, a second PCR was run for roughly 6 to 12 cycles. TCRdb independently ran MiXCR on the 5' RACE reads; one entry per CDR3 protein. Among 1 million to 1.2 million distinct CDR3 sequences listed, more than 30% were seen once. Peripheral blood from each donor was collected in a volume of approximately 9.5 milliliters. This clonotype was observed many times. The antigen remains unidentified.

The chain has TRBV7-2 and TRBJ2-1; TRBD1 matches at 7 bases. Material for sequencing was blood. This clonotype was sampled from a man aged 18-30 years in good health. This chain's CDR3 is CASTPGQSSYNEQFF. CDR3 bases: TGTGCCAGCACCCCGGGACAGAGCTCCTACAATGAGCAGTTCTTC.